This T cell receptor (beta chain) is drawn from a study of blood T cell repertoires in COVID-19. Across the study: The origin of the acute and convalescent COVID-19 samples was the United States, Italy and Spain. In each case, the material was cDNA or gDNA derived from T cells, B-cell-depleted T cells, or PBMCs.

Original handling: Nucleated cell counts were estimated from reference gene primer amplification. Only in-frame clones appear in the TCRdb table, and some are missing; sequencing was by immunoSEQ multiplex PCR. That table furnishes V, J and clone size, whereas the DNA furnished D and trimming. The sample shows about 240,000 clones, roughly nine tenths of them seen only once. Trimming pared 4 bases from V and 8 bases from J, leaving 11 bases between. Germline V gene data show CDR1 as SQVTM and CDR2 as ANQGSEA. The CDR3 sequence is 11 residues long. This clone was recorded once. This receptor was taken from a man in his 60s with acute or convalescent COVID-19. The material sequenced was peripheral blood. This sequence joins TRBV29-1 and TRBJ1-2, with D possibly matching TRBD1 (5 bases). CDR3 DNA: TGCAGCGTTGGGGGCTCATGGGGCTACACCTTC. Protein: CSVGGSWGYTF.